This entry lists 13 T cell receptor beta chains sequenced from one sample in a study of T cells in localized non-small cell lung cancer. TCRdb's copy holds only in-frame clones and misses some; the assay was immunoSEQ multiplex PCR. Among about 1,600 clones listed, about 35% were seen once. The sequenced sample was normal lung tissue next to the tumor, obtained before any cancer treatment. These TCRs come from a female donor aged 60 or older with stage II squamous cell lung carcinoma.

V is TRBV2 and J is TRBJ2-3; 9 bases are a match to TRBD1. V lost 2 bases and J lost 4; bases outside the gene matches: 4. Germline V gene data show CDR1 as SNHLY and CDR2 as FYNNEI. This CDR3 comprises 15 residues. For the CDR3, the DNA is TGTGCCAGCAGTGAACAGGGACAGGGAGCAGATACGCAGTATTTT. It is translated as CASSEQGQGADTQYF.

The chain couples TRBV29-1 to TRBJ1-2, with a tentative D call TRBD1 (6 bases). The CDR3 loop spans 13 amino acids. From germline, CDR1 is SQVTM and CDR2 ANQGSEA. V lost 5 bases and J lost 8, with 18 bases in between. CDR3 bases: TGCAGCGTTCTACCTTCAGGGGTGGGCGGCTACACCTTC. Translated, it gives CSVLPSGVGGYTF. Based on the CDR3 plus reference TRBV29-1 and TRBJ1-2, the full variable domain is SAVISQKPSRDICQRGTSLTIQCQVDSQVTMMFWYRQQPGQSLTLIATANQGSEATYESGFVIDKFPISRPNLTFSTLTVSNMSPEDSSIYLCSVLPSGVGGYTFGSGTRLTVV.

This chain uses TRBV19 with TRBJ1-2; the D gene is possibly TRBD1 (5 bases). The CDR3 consists of 15 residues. Germline CDR1 is LNHDA and CDR2 is SQIVND (reference sequence). Trimming left V 7 bases short and J 4 bases short, with 19 bases between. The CDR3 nucleotides are TGTGCCAGTAAATGGCAGCAGGGTGGGTTCTATGGCTACACCTTC. As protein: CASKWQQGGFYGYTF. Looking up the rest from reference TRBV19 and TRBJ1-2 gives the full variable domain: DGGITQSPKYLFRKEGQNVTLSCEQNLNHDAMYWYRQDPGQGLRLIYYSQIVNDFQKGDIAEGYSVSREKKESFPLTVTSAQKNPTAFYLCASKWQQGGFYGYTFGSGTRLTVV.

The chain uses TRBV18 and TRBJ1-1; 9 bases fit TRBD1. From germline, CDR1 is KGHSH and CDR2 LQKENI. The CDR3 is made up of 14 amino acids. V was pared by 6 bases and J by 6 bases, with 8 bases of the junction left unmatched. CDR3 amino acids: CASSYQGQGAEAFF. The CDR3 DNA follows: TGTGCCAGCTCCTACCAGGGACAGGGCGCTGAAGCTTTCTTT.

The V and J genes are TRBV14 and TRBJ2-1; 7 nucleotides agree with TRBD2. Germline V gives CDR1 SGHDN, CDR2 FVKESK. There are 16 residues in the CDR3. Trimming took 4 bases from V and 2 from J; bases not matched to a gene: 8. DNA of the CDR3: TGTGCCAGCAGCCTCCTAGTGGGAGGGACCTACAATGAGCAGTTCTTC. Translation: CASSLLVGGTYNEQFF.

CDR3 loop: CASSLSQGNTEAFF. CDR3 in DNA: TGTGCCAGCAGCTTAAGCCAGGGGAACACTGAAGCTTTCTTT. The chain carries TRBV9 and TRBJ1-1; possible D gene TRBD1, 5 bases. Trimming took 4 bases from V and 1 from J, leaving 11 bases between them. Germline V gene sequence: CDR1 SGDLS, CDR2 YYNGEE. The CDR3 totals 14 residues.

This clone is medium-sized within its sample. The rearrangement joins TRBV6-8 to TRBJ1-2; possible D gene TRBD1, 6 bases. This CDR3 comprises 13 residues. CDR1 is MNHGY and CDR2 is SAAAGT in the germline V gene. Trimming removed 8 bases from V and 4 bases from J, with 14 bases in between. Written as DNA, the CDR3 is TGTGCCAGCGGGAACAGGGCCTTCTATGGCTACACCTTC. It specifies CASGNRAFYGYTF.

This clone was detected only once. V and J are TRBV19 and TRBJ1-5; possible D gene TRBD1, 5 bases. V was pared by 4 bases and J by 8 bases, with 18 bases between. Germline V lookup: CDR1 LNHDA, CDR2 SQIVND (reference sequence). The CDR3 covers 15 residues. The CDR3 nucleotides are TGTGCCAGTAGTACCCCCGGGACTCCCGTTGAGCCCCAGCATTTT. It specifies CASSTPGTPVEPQHF.

The V and J genes are TRBV18 and TRBJ2-1; 9 bases are shared with TRBD1. The CDR3 has 15 amino acids. Germline V gene lookup returns CDR1 KGHSH and CDR2 LQKENI. The V gene end was trimmed by 3 bases and the J gene end by 2 bases; junction bases not matched to a gene: 2. The CDR3 protein is CASSPGQGPYNEQFF. The CDR3 region has the DNA TGTGCCAGCTCACCCGGACAGGGGCCCTACAATGAGCAGTTCTTC.

The chain joins TRBV11-3 to TRBJ1-4; TRBD1 matches 7 bases. Germline V CDR1 and CDR2: SGHNT, YENEEA. The CDR3 loop spans 16 amino acids. The trim removed 6 bases at V and 1 base at J, leaving 8 bases unmatched. CDR3 nucleotide sequence: TGTGCCAGCAGACGGCAGGGGGGGGAAACTAATGAAAAACTGTTTTTT. Translation: CASRRQGGETNEKLFF.

This clone turned up a few times. The V and J genes are TRBV30 and TRBJ1-1; 9 bases are a match to TRBD1. There are 12 residues in the CDR3. Germline lookup yields CDR1 GTSNPN and CDR2 SVGIG (reference sequence). V shed 3 bases, J shed 7 bases, and the junction held 3 bases outside the gene matches. CDR3: CAWSLTGGEAFF. Written as DNA, the CDR3 is TGTGCCTGGAGCCTGACAGGGGGTGAAGCTTTCTTT.

This chain joins TRBV11-3 and TRBJ1-1; tentative D call: TRBD1 (5 bases). Trimming took off 3 bases at V and 0 bases at J, with 14 bases between the two ends. The length of the CDR3 is 16 residues. Germline V CDR1 and CDR2: SGHNT, YENEEA. In nucleotides, the CDR3 is TGTGCCAGCAGCTTGGGTACCGGGACTATGAACACTGAAGCTTTCTTT. It codes for CASSLGTGTMNTEAFF.

The chain couples TRBV18 to TRBJ2-5, with D maybe TRBD1 (5 bases). V lost 1 base and J lost 5, with 14 bases in between. This CDR3 region has 15 residues. The germline V gene has CDR1 KGHSH and CDR2 LQKENI. The CDR3 here is CASSPRARVVETQYF. For the CDR3, the DNA is TGTGCCAGCTCACCACGGGCCAGGGTAGTGGAGACCCAGTACTTC.